What follows describes a single TCR beta chain. The authors ran a second PCR of about 6 to 12 cycles using a sample-barcoded 5' primer and a J-beta primer mix. TCRdb called the 5' RACE reads again in MiXCR, with one record for every CDR3 protein. The data contain fewer than 750,000 distinct CDR3 sequences, roughly 43% of them singletons. The source of the sample is a study of blood T cells in healthy people across ages. V gave up 4 bases and J gave up 5 bases, with 12 bases separating them. Germline values: CDR1 DFQATT, CDR2 SNEGSKA (reference sequence). This CDR3 has 12 amino acids. This clonotype was obtained from a man at least 80 years old in good health. The sample consisted of blood. V gene TRBV20-1 combines with J gene TRBJ2-7, with a possible D match to TRBD2 (6 bases). The CDR3 region is CSAIRTKDEQYF. CDR3 in DNA: TGCAGTGCTATCCGGACTAAGGACGAGCAGTACTTC.